The 21 T cell receptor beta chains given below trace back to one sample, sequenced in a study of CD8 T cells in ankylosing spondylitis. Study results and limitations: It appeared that ankylosing spondylitis blood was characterized by a TCR beta motif of about 8 highly homologous variants.

Their specific antigens are unknown. TCRdb passed the 5' RACE reads through MiXCR, listing each CDR3 protein once. This repertoire shows some 840,000 distinct CDR3 sequences, approximately 10% found once; its top ten account for roughly 0.51%. The sample taken for sequencing was blood, either unsorted or a sorted T cell fraction (not recorded which). Receptors originate from a male donor with ankylosing spondylitis.

This clonotype was recorded a few times. The genes are TRBV10-3 and TRBJ2-1; 8 bases fit TRBD2. This CDR3 comprises 14 residues. The germline V gene encodes CDR1 ENHRY and CDR2 SYGVKD. The J segment lost 7 bases and the V segment lost 3 bases, leaving 5 bases of the junction unmatched. In nucleotides, the CDR3 is TGTGCCATCAGTGACAGCGGGAGAGCAAATGAGCAGTTCTTC. Its translation: CAISDSGRANEQFF.

This clonotype was seen many times. The chain recombines TRBV7-9 with TRBJ2-3; D gene ambiguous. Trimming removed 1 base from V and 3 bases from J, with 8 bases in between. Germline CDR1 and CDR2: SEHNR and FQNEAQ (reference sequence). The CDR3 contains 14 residues. The CDR3 nucleotides are TGTGCCAGCAGCTTAGTTGACACAACAGATACGCAGTATTTT. Encoded protein: CASSLVDTTDTQYF. Drawing the rest from reference TRBV7-9 and TRBJ2-3, the complete variable domain is DTGVSQNPRHKITKRGQNVTFRCDPISEHNRLYWYRQTLGQGPEFLTYFQNEAQLEKSRLLSDRFSAERPKGSFSTLEIQRTEQGDSAMYLCASSLVDTTDTQYFGPGTRLTVL.

The rearrangement uses TRBV28 and TRBJ2-7, with 8 bases aligning to TRBD1. The CDR3 sequence is 15 residues long. Per the germline V gene, CDR1 is MDHEN and CDR2 is SYDVKM. After removal of 1 base from V and 7 bases from J, the junction contained 9 bases not matched to a gene. DNA of the CDR3: TGTGCCAGCAGTTTATTAGACCGGACAGGGCGAGAGCAGTACTTC. Translation gives CASSLLDRTGREQYF.

This clonotype has just a few counts. The chain is built from TRBV5-1 and TRBJ2-7; 12 nucleotides match TRBD2. The CDR3 consists of 14 residues. Trimming took 5 bases from V and 6 from J; bases not matched to a gene: 6. Germline V gives CDR1 SGHRS, CDR2 YFSETQ. The CDR3 region is CASRETSGSGEQYF. The CDR3 nucleotides read TGCGCCAGCAGAGAGACTAGCGGGAGTGGCGAGCAGTACTTC.

The CDR3 region is CASNPTSGRWYEQYF. The CDR3 DNA reads TGTGCCAGCAATCCTACTAGCGGGAGGTGGTACGAGCAGTACTTC. The rearrangement links TRBV28 to TRBJ2-7, with 12 bases matching TRBD2. With 7 bases clipped from V and 4 bases from J, the junction kept 8 bases outside the gene matches. The CDR3 is 15 residues long. Germline CDR1 is MDHEN and CDR2 is SYDVKM.

CDR3 residues: CASSRAGRDSPLHF. The DNA of the CDR3 is TGTGCCAGCAGCCGGGCCGGGCGGGACTCACCCCTCCACTTT. The rearrangement joins TRBV9 to TRBJ1-6; D may be TRBD1 (5 bases). Germline-derived CDR1 and CDR2 are SGDLS and YYNGEE. This CDR3 spans 14 amino acids. Deletions cut 4 bases from V and 10 bases from J, with 15 bases between. Filled out from reference TRBV9 and TRBJ1-6, the complete variable domain reads DSGVTQTPKHLITATGQRVTLRCSPRSGDLSVYWYQQSLDQGLQFLIQYYNGEERAKGNILERFSAQQFPDLHSELNLSSLELGDSALYFCASSRAGRDSPLHFGNGTRLTVT.

In this sample, this clonotype turned up a few times. The chain couples TRBV24-1 to TRBJ2-1; D not resolved. V dropped 9 bases and J dropped 3 bases, with 14 bases sitting between them. The CDR3 loop spans 14 amino acids. CDR1 is KGHDR and CDR2 is SFDVKD in the germline V gene. The CDR3 DNA sequence: TGTGCCACCGGATCGGCCCTCCACTACAATGAGCAGTTCTTC. Its translation is CATGSALHYNEQFF.

CDR3 sequence reads: CASSLNSGTVLYEQYF. The CDR3 DNA is TGTGCCAGCAGCCTGAATAGCGGGACCGTTCTCTACGAGCAGTACTTC. The chain links TRBV7-2 to TRBJ2-7; 8 nucleotides line up with TRBD2. Germline loops: CDR1 SGHTA, CDR2 FQGNSA. Germline trimming cut 5 bases from V and 3 bases from J; bases unmatched to any gene: 12. The CDR3 runs 16 residues. Supplemented by reference TRBV7-2 and TRBJ2-7, the full variable domain reads GAGVSQSPSNKVTEKGKDVELRCDPISGHTALYWYRQSLGQGLEFLIYFQGNSAPDKSGLPSDRFSAERTGGSVSTLTIQRTQQEDSAVYLCASSLNSGTVLYEQYFGPGTRLTVT.

With respect to this clonotype: One junction end disagrees with the germline gene, perhaps due to a read error. The rearrangement links TRBV20-1 to TRBJ2-7; 7 nucleotides match TRBD1. The CDR3 is 10 amino acids. Germline CDR1 DFQATT, CDR2 SNEGSKA (reference sequence). For the CDR3, the DNA is TGCAGTGCTCCCCGGGACAGATGGATCTTC. This sequence encodes CSAPRDRWIF.

This clonotype occurred a few times. The rearrangement uses TRBV20-1 and TRBJ2-5; D is unresolved. Trimming left V 0 bases short and J 5 bases short, with 13 bases between. From germline, CDR1 is DFQATT and CDR2 SNEGSKA (reference sequence). The CDR3 is 14 amino acids. CDR3 nucleotide sequence: TGCAGTGCTAGAGATAGAACGGCCTCGGAGACCCAGTACTTC. This gives the protein CSARDRTASETQYF.

This clonotype has at least ten counts. The rearrangement joins TRBV20-1 to TRBJ1-5, with D unresolved. The CDR3 has 11 residues. The V end lost 1 base, the J end lost 6 bases, and 4 bases lay between the germline ends. Germline V gene sequence: CDR1 DFQATT, CDR2 SNEGSKA (reference sequence). CDR3 in amino acids: CSARGRQPQHF. CDR3 DNA sequence: TGCAGTGCTAGAGGGCGTCAGCCCCAGCATTTT.

There are a few counts of this clonotype. The V and J genes are TRBV28 and TRBJ2-2; 10 bases agree with TRBD1. V lost 10 bases, J lost 1 base, and 9 bases stayed unmatched. Looked up from germline, CDR1 is MDHEN and CDR2 is SYDVKM. This CDR3 region has 16 residues. The CDR3, as DNA: TGTGCCACCAAGGAGGGGGACAGGGGGAACACCGGGGAGCTGTTTTTT. Translated: CATKEGDRGNTGELFF.

The rearrangement links TRBV18 to TRBJ1-1; no clear D. The V end lost 2 bases, the J end lost 2 bases, and 9 bases lay between the germline ends. The CDR3 runs 14 residues. CDR1 and CDR2 from the germline V gene are KGHSH and LQKENI. The CDR3 DNA is TGTGCCAGCTCACCAGAGGTGGCAAACACTGAAGCTTTCTTT. It codes for CASSPEVANTEAFF.

In its sample, this clonotype was seen a few times. The chain joins TRBV15 to TRBJ1-5, with a possible D match to TRBD1 (5 bases). Germline V gene data show CDR1 as LNHNV and CDR2 as YYDKDF (reference sequence). V dropped 0 bases and J dropped 3 bases, with 18 bases sitting between them. The CDR3 has 18 amino acids. The CDR3 bases are TGTGCCACCAGCAGAGATCCCCTCCGAGGGGCTCCCAATCAGCCCCAGCATTTT. This gives the protein CATSRDPLRGAPNQPQHF.

This clonotype was recorded many times. The chain recombines TRBV10-3 with TRBJ2-4; TRBD1 matches at 9 bases. CDR1 is ENHRY and CDR2 is SYGVKD in the germline V gene. The CDR3 totals 15 residues. Trimming cost V 2 bases and J 7 bases; bases outside gene matches: 6. As DNA, the CDR3 is TGTGCCATCAGTGAGAGTGGGGACAGGGCGAACATTCAGTACTTC. Amino acids: CAISESGDRANIQYF.

This clonotype was detected many times. The rearrangement links TRBV29-1 to TRBJ2-3, with D perhaps given as TRBD1 or TRBD2 (5 bases each). The CDR3 covers 12 residues. V was pared by 4 bases and J by 3 bases, with 8 bases between. Germline loops: CDR1 SQVTM, CDR2 ANQGSEA. The CDR3: CSVVGETDTQYF. CDR3 DNA sequence: TGCAGCGTTGTGGGGGAAACAGATACGCAGTATTTT.

This clonotype has a handful of counts. This chain links TRBV7-8 with TRBJ1-2; unclear D gene. V was cut by 5 bases and J by 7 bases, with 11 bases left in between. CDR3 size: 12 residues. The V gene's germline CDR1 is SGHVS and CDR2 FQNEAQ. CDR3 nucleotides: TGTGCCAGCAGCCGATTCGAATCTGGCTACACCTTC. This translates into CASSRFESGYTF. Full variable domain (rest looked up from reference TRBV7-8 and TRBJ1-2): GAGVSQSPRYKVAKRGQDVALRCDPISGHVSLFWYQQALGQGPEFLTYFQNEAQLDKSGLPSDRFFAERPEGSVSTLKIQRTQQEDSAVYLCASSRFESGYTFGSGTRLTVV.

This clonotype showed up many times. CDR3 protein: CATSRIAGSYEQYF. The CDR3 DNA follows: TGTGCCACCAGCAGAATAGCGGGCTCCTACGAGCAGTACTTC. The chain carries TRBV15 and TRBJ2-7; 7 bases match TRBD2. The ends lost 2 bases at V and 0 bases at J; junction bases unmatched: 1. The germline gives CDR1 LNHNV, CDR2 YYDKDF (reference sequence). The CDR3 is 14 amino acids.

This sequence joins TRBV5-4 and TRBJ2-1; no clear D gene. The ends were cut back, 4 bases at V and 0 bases at J, with 11 bases in the middle. The germline V gene encodes CDR1 SGHNT and CDR2 YYREEE (reference sequence). This CDR3 region has 15 residues. The CDR3 loop reads CASSPGHLSYNEQFF. The CDR3, as DNA: TGTGCCAGCAGCCCTGGGCATCTCTCCTACAATGAGCAGTTCTTC.

In its sample, this clonotype was seen a few times. The chain is built from TRBV11-1 and TRBJ2-5; 8 nucleotides align to TRBD2. The V segment lost 6 bases and the J segment 5 bases; nucleotides outside the gene matches: 14. The CDR3 totals 16 residues. The germline V gene has CDR1 SGHAT and CDR2 FQDESV (reference sequence). CDR3 coding DNA: TGTGCCAGCAGAGCCCGGCGCCGGGAGGGCTCGGAGACCCAGTACTTC. Encoded protein: CASRARRREGSETQYF.

This clonotype was seen a handful of times. This chain links TRBV6-2 or TRBV6-3 with TRBJ1-1; 7 bases are a match to TRBD1. Germline CDR1 reads MNHEY; CDR2 reads SVGEGT. The CDR3 spans 17 residues. The V segment lost 0 bases and the J segment 0 bases; nucleotides outside the gene matches: 7. This CDR3 is CASSYSVGQRMNTEAFF. CDR3 nucleotide sequence: TGTGCCAGCAGTTACTCAGTGGGACAGCGGATGAACACTGAAGCTTTCTTT.